In this sample, the clone carrying this T cell receptor (beta chain) turned up many times. The antigen is unknown. The data are from a study of T cells in Graves' hyperthyroidism and ophthalmopathy. Regarding the study as a whole: Ophthalmopathy was predicted by the model a median of roughly 6.7 months ahead of onset. Most thyroid clonotypes expanded above 0.001 appeared in blood too.

Diagnoses rested on clinical symptoms, serum thyroxine and TRAb, thyroid ultrasound and orbital computed tomography. PBMCs were sourced from roughly 9.3 ml fresh peripheral blood. The TCR beta CDR3 regions underwent amplification using RNA transcripts as the source. A set of HTBI primers served as the primers for a first-round RT-PCR of the TCR CDR3. TCRdb reprocessed the multiplex PCR reads via MiXCR and lists one record per CDR3 protein. The sample consists of hundreds of thousands of distinct CDR3 sequences, 15% to 20% of them appearing once. Sequencing used blood. The source is a woman between 18 and 29 years old with Graves' ophthalmopathy.

The CDR3 nucleotides read TGTGCCACCAGTGACCTAGCGGGGGAGGTAGAGACCCAGTACTTC. Translation gives CATSDLAGEVETQYF. The V gene is TRBV24-1, the J gene TRBJ2-5; 10 positions agree with TRBD2. CDR3 length equals 15 residues. Losses at the gene ends were 4 bases for V and 4 bases for J; bases not matched to a gene: 5. Germline CDR1 and CDR2: KGHDR and SFDVKD.